Sequencing of this T cell receptor beta chain was carried out in a study of T-cell reconstitution after alpha-beta-depleted transplantation in children (dated by TCRdb to the mid-2010s). The study in broad terms: Using TCR repertoire profiling, the study followed T-cell immune reconstitution in a quantitative way in children after TCRalphabeta/CD19-depleted allogeneic hematopoietic cell transplantation.

Details on this clonotype: Its antigen is not yet known. Base qualities are not provided; no much larger clone lies one nucleotide away.

CDR1 and CDR2 were assigned from the germline V gene as LGHNA and YSLEER. From cysteine to phenylalanine, the CDR3 is 15 amino acids long. The sequence is cut down to CDR3 DNA, 45 bases in frame from base 1. Here V drops 3 bases and J drops 4 bases, and the junction holds 5 bases not matched to any gene. Receptors were amplified or captured by PCR. The listed sequencing device is Illumina HiSeq 2500. TCR library preparation used molecular barcoding, with unique molecular identifiers applied to normalize quantification of the TCRbeta repertoire. The public sequencing data were trimmed at Q25 with fastp and processed into clonotypes with MiXCR by TCRdb, which kept only in-frame beta chains. When rows share a CDR3 protein, they turn into one entry using the most common DNA and genes. Within this sample are about 340,000 distinct CDR3 sequences, with about an eighth of them counted one time only. The top ten clones comprise about 4.5% of the sample.

The chain is assembled from TRBV4-3 and TRBJ1-2, with TRBD1 matching 10 junction bases. The clonotype was recovered from a human donor who donated a stem cell graft to a child with Fanconi anemia. This specimen was PBMCs, taken from the stem cell graft. Here is the DNA: TGCGCCAGCAGCCAGGGGACAGGGGACGGCTATGGCTACACCTTC. It translates to CASSQGTGDGYGYTF.